The TCR beta chain under discussion was sequenced for a study of CD8 T cells in ankylosing spondylitis. General study points: There was reportedly significant enrichment of clones that were disease-linked in matched ankylosing spondylitis synovial fluid. Those disease-linked clones were CD8+; they were also relatively rare in peripheral blood. Seemingly distinctive of ankylosing spondylitis blood was a TCR beta motif formed by eight highly homologous variants.

V dropped 5 bases and J dropped 3 bases, with 13 bases sitting between them. The CDR3 spans 14 residues. Germline lookup yields CDR1 SEHNR and CDR2 FQNEAQ (reference sequence). This clonotype was counted at least ten times. Its antigen remains unknown. Via MiXCR, TCRdb re-called the 5' RACE reads, giving one row per CDR3 protein. The sample lists about 130,000 distinct CDR3 sequences; about 6.5% were seen once. Sample: blood, either unsorted or a sorted T cell fraction (not recorded which). The sequence was collected from a male donor with ankylosing spondylitis or in good health (not recorded which). The chain employs TRBV7-9 and TRBJ1-1; D unresolved. This CDR3 is CASSPLGIDTEAFF. In DNA, the CDR3 is TGTGCCAGCAGCCCATTGGGGATTGACACTGAAGCTTTCTTT.